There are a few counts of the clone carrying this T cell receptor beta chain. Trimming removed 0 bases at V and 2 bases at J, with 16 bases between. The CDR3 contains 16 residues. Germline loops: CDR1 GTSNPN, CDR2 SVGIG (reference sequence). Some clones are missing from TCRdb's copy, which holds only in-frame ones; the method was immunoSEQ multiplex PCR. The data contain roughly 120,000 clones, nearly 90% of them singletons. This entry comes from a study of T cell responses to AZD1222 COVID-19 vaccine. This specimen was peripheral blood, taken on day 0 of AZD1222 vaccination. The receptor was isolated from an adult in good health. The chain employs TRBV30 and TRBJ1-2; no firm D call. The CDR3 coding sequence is TGTGCCTGGAGTGTAGTTTCGGGCAGGAGCAACTATGGCTACACCTTC. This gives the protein CAWSVVSGRSNYGYTF. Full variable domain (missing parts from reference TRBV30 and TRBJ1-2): SQTIHQWPATLVQPVGSPLSLECTVEGTSNPNLYWYRQAAGRGLQLLFYSVGIGQISSEVPQNLSASRPQDRQFILSSKKLLLSDSGFYLCAWSVVSGRSNYGYTFGSGTRLTVV.